The rows below give T cell receptor beta chains drawn from one sample of a study of blood T cell repertoires in COVID-19. Profiling relied on immunoSEQ multiplex PCR, and the TCRdb table lists in-frame clones only, not all of them. The sample comprises approximately 72,000 clones, more than 80% of which are singletons, and approximately 35% rests with the top ten. Sequences were obtained from peripheral blood. The receptors come from an elderly woman with active or convalescent COVID-19. CDR3s include the opening cysteine and the closing phenylalanine or tryptophan. The D gene is left open where the match is weak. A clone size is listed for some rows: how often the clone was seen (once, few, many), or a class if it is expanded.

V gene,D gene,clone size,J gene,CDR3 DNA,CDR3 protein
TRBV30,NA,NA,TRBJ2-3,TGTGCCTGGAGTCGAGGGGGGGTCACAGATACGCAGTATTTT,CAWSRGGVTDTQYF
TRBV5-1,TRBD2,NA,TRBJ2-1,TGCGCCAGCAGCTTGGAGCCAGCGGGGGGGCCTCTCTCCTACAATGAGCAGTTCTTC,CASSLEPAGGPLSYNEQFF
TRBV7-8,TRBD1,NA,TRBJ1-2,TGTGCCAGCAGCTTAGGGGGACAGGGGACCTATGGCTACACCTTC,CASSLGGQGTYGYTF
TRBV4-1,TRBD1,NA,TRBJ2-7,TGCGCCAGCAGCCAAGGGCCGGGACAGGGGGCAGGTTACGAGCAGTACTTC,CASSQGPGQGAGYEQYF
TRBV10-3,TRBD1,NA,TRBJ2-5,TGTGCCATCAGTGAGGGACAGGGGGCGGCTAGGGAGACCCAGTACTTC,CAISEGQGAARETQYF
TRBV6-2/TRBV6-3,NA,NA,TRBJ2-1,TGTGCCAGCAGTCAAAGGGGCCTAATAGGCAATGAGCAGTTCTTC,CASSQRGLIGNEQFF
TRBV19,NA,few,TRBJ1-5,TGTGCCAGTAGTCTAAGTAGCAATCAGCCCCAGCATTTT,CASSLSSNQPQHF
TRBV4-1,NA,NA,TRBJ1-1,TGCGCCAGCAGCCAACTGGGAGGTTTGACTGAAGCTTTCTTT,CASSQLGGLTEAFF
TRBV29-1,NA,NA,TRBJ2-1,TGCAGCGTTGGATGGTTCAGATCCTACAATGAGCAGTTCTTC,CSVGWFRSYNEQFF
TRBV30,NA,NA,TRBJ2-2,TGTGCCTGGAGTGGGTCGGGGAGGAACACCGGGGAGCTGTTTTTT,CAWSGSGRNTGELFF
TRBV6-1,TRBD2,NA,TRBJ2-1,TGTGCCAGCAGTGAACTAGCGGGGGATTCCTACAATGAGCAGTTCTTC,CASSELAGDSYNEQFF
TRBV4-3,NA,NA,TRBJ1-6,TGCGCCAGCAGCCGGATACAGGGTGAGGGCTCACCCCTCCACTTT,CASSRIQGEGSPLHF